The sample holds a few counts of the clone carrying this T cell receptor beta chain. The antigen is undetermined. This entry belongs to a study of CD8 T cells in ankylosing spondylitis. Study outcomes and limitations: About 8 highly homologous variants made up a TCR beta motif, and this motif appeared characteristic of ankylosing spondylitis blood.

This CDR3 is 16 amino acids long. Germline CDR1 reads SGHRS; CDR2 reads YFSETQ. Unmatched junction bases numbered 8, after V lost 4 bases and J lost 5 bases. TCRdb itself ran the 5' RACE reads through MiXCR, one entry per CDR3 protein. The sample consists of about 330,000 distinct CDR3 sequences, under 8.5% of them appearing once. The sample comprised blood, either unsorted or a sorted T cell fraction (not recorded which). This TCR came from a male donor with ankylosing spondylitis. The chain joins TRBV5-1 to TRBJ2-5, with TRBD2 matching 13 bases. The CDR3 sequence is CASSGTGLAGVETQYF. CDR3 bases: TGCGCCAGCAGCGGCACTGGACTAGCGGGAGTTGAGACCCAGTACTTC. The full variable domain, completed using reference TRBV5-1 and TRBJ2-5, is KAGVTQTPRYLIKTRGQQVTLSCSPISGHRSVSWYQQTPGQGLQFLFEYFSETQRNKGNFPGRFSGRQFSNSRSEMNVSTLELGDSALYLCASSGTGLAGVETQYFGPGTRLLVL.